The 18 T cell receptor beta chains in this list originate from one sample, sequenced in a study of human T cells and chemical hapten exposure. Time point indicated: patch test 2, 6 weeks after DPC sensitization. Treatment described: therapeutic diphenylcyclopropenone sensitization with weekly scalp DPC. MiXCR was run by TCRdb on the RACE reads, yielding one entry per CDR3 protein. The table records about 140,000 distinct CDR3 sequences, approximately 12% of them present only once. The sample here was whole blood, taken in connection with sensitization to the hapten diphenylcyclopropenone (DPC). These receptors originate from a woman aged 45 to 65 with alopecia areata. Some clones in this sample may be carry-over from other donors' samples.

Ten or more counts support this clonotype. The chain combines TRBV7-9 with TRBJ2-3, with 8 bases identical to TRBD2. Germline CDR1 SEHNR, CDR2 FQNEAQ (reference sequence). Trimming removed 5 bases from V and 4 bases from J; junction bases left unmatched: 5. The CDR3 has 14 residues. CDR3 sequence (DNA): TGTGCCAGCAGCCCAGGACTAGCCGCAGATACGCAGTATTTT. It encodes CASSPGLAADTQYF.

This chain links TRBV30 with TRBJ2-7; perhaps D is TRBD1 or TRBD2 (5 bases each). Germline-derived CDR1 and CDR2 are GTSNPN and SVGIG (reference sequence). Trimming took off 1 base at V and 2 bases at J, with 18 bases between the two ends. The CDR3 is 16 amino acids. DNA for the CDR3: TGTGCCTGGAGTGCTGGATCGGGAAGGGGAACCTACGAGCAGTACTTC. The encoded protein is CAWSAGSGRGTYEQYF. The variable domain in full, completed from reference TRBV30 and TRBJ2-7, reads SQTIHQWPATLVQPVGSPLSLECTVEGTSNPNLYWYRQAAGRGLQLLFYSVGIGQISSEVPQNLSASRPQDRQFILSSKKLLLSDSGFYLCAWSAGSGRGTYEQYFGPGTRLTVT.

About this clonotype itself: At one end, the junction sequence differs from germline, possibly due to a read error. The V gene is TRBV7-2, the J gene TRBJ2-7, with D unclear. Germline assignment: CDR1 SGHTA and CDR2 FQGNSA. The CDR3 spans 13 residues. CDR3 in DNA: TGTGCCAGCAGCAACGGGTATTGGTACGAGCGGTACTTC. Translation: CASSNGYWYERYF.

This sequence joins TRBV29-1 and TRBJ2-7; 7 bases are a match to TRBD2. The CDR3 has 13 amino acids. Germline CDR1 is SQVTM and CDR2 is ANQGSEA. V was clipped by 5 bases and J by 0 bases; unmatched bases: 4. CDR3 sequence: CSVKRDSSYEQYF. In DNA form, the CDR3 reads TGCAGCGTTAAGCGGGATAGCTCCTACGAGCAGTACTTC.

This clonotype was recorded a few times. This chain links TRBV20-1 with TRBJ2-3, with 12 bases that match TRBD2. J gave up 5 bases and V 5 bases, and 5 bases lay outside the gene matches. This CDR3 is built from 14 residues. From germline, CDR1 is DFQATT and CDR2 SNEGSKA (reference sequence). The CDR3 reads CSAGLAGRGDTQYF. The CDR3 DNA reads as TGCAGTGCTGGACTAGCGGGGCGCGGAGATACGCAGTATTTT.

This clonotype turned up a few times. The CDR3 region has the DNA TGTGCCAGCAGGCTTACTAGCTCTGGAAACACCATATATTTT. Translation: CASRLTSSGNTIYF. The V and J genes are TRBV12-3 or TRBV12-4 and TRBJ1-3, with D unresolved. The CDR3 runs 14 residues. The V end was cut by 6 bases, the J end by 0 bases, with 9 bases between.

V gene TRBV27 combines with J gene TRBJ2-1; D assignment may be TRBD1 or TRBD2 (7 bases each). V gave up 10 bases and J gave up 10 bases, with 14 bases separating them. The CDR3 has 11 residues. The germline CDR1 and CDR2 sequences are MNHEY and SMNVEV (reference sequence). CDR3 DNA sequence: TGTGCCACCGGCAGGGGGGGAGAGCAGTTCTTC. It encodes CATGRGGEQFF.

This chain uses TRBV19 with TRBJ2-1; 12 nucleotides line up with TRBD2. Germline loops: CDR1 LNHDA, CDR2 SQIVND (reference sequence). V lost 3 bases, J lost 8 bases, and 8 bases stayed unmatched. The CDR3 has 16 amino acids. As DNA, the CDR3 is TGTGCCAGTAGTATTCCTTTGGGGACTAGCGGGCATGAGCAGTTCTTC. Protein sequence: CASSIPLGTSGHEQFF.

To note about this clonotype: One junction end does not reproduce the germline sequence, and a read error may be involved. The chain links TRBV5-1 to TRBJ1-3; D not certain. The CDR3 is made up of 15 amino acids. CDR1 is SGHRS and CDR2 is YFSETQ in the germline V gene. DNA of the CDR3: TGCGCCAGCAGCGAAAGTGGGTCCTCTAGAAACACCATATATTTT. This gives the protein CASSESGSSRNTIYF.

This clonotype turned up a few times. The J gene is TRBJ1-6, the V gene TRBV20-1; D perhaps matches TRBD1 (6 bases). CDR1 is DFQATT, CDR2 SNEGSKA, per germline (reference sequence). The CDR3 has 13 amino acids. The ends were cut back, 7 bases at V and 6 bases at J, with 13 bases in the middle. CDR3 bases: TGCAGTGTCCTAGGAGGGGGTAATTCACCCCTCCACTTT. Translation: CSVLGGGNSPLHF.

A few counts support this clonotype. The DNA of the CDR3 is TGTGCCAGCAGTTCGGCGGGACCGACCTACGAGCAGTACTTC. Translated, it gives CASSSAGPTYEQYF. The V call is TRBV28, the J call TRBJ2-7; tentative D call: TRBD2 (6 bases). CDR1 MDHEN and CDR2 SYDVKM come from the germline V gene. V was shortened by 4 bases and J by 2 bases, with 12 bases between the two germline ends. The CDR3 has 14 residues.

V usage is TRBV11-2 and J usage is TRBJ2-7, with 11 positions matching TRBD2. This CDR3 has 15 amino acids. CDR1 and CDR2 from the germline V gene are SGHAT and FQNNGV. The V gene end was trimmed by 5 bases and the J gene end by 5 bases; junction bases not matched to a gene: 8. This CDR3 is CASSVTSGSLHEQYF. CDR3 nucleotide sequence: TGTGCCAGCAGCGTCACTAGCGGGAGTTTACACGAGCAGTACTTC.

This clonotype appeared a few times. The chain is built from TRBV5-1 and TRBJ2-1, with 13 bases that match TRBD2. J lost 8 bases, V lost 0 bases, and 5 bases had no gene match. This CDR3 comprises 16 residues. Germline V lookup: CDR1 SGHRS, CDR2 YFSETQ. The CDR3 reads CASSLVGTSGIDEQFF. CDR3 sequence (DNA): TGCGCCAGCAGCTTGGTGGGGACTAGCGGGATAGATGAGCAGTTCTTC.

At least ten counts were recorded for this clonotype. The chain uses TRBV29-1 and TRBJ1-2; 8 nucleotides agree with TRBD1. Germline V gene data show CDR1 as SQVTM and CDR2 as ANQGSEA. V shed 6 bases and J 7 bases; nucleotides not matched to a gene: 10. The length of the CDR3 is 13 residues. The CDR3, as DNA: TGCAGCGTCGGAGACAGGGGTGAAATTGGCTACACCTTC. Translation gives CSVGDRGEIGYTF.

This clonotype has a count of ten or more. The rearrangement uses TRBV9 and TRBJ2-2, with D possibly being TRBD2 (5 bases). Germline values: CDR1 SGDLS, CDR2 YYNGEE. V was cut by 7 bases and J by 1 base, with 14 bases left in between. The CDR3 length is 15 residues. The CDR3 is CASGRAILNTGELFF. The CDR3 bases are TGTGCCAGCGGGCGGGCTATCTTGAACACCGGGGAGCTGTTTTTT. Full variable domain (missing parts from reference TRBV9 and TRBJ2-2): DSGVTQTPKHLITATGQRVTLRCSPRSGDLSVYWYQQSLDQGLQFLIQYYNGEERAKGNILERFSAQQFPDLHSELNLSSLELGDSALYFCASGRAILNTGELFFGEGSRLTVL.

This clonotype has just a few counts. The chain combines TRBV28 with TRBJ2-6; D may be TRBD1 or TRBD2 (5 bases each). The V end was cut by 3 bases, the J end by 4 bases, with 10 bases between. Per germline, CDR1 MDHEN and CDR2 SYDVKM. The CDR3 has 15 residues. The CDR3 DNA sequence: TGTGCCAGCAGTTTGTTAAGGGACGGGGCCAACGTCCTGACTTTC. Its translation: CASSLLRDGANVLTF.

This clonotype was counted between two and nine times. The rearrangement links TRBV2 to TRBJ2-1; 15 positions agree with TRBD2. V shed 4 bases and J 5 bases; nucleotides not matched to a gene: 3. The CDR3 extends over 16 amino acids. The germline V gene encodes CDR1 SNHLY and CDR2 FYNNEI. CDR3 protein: CASSGGLAGGDNEQFF. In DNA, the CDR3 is TGTGCCAGCAGTGGCGGACTAGCGGGAGGGGACAATGAGCAGTTCTTC.

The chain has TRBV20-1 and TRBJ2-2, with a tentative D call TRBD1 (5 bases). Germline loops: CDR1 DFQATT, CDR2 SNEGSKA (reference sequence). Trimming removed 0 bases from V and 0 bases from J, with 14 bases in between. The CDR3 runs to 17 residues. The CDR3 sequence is CSARDGALLANTGELFF. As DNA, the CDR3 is TGCAGTGCTAGAGATGGGGCCCTTCTTGCGAACACCGGGGAGCTGTTTTTT.